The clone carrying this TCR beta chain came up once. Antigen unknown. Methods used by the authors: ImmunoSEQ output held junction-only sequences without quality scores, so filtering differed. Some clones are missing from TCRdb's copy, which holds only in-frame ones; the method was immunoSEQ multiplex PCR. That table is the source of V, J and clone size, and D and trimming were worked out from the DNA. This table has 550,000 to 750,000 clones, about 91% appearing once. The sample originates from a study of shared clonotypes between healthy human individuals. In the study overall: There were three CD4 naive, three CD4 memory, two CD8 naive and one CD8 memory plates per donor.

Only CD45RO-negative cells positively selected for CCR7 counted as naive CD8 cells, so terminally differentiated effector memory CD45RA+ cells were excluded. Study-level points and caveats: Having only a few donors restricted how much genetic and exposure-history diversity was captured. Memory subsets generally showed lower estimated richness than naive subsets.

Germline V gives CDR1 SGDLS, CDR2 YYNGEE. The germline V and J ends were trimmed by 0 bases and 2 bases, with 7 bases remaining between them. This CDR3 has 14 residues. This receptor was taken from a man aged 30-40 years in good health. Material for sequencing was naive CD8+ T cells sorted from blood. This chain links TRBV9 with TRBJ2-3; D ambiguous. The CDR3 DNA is TGTGCCAGCAGCGTAGAGCAGCTCACAGATACGCAGTATTTT. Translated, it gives CASSVEQLTDTQYF.